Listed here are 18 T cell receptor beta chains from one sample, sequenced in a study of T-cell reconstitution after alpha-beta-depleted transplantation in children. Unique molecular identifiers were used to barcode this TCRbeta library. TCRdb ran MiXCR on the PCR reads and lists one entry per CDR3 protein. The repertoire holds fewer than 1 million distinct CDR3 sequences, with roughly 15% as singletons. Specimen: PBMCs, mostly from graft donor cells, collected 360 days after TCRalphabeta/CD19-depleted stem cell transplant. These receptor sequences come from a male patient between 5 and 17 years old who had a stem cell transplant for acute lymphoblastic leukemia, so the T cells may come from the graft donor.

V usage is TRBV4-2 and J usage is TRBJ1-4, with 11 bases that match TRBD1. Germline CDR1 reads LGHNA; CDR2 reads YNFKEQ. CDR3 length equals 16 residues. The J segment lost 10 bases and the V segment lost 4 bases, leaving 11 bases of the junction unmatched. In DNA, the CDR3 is TGTGCCAGCAGCCGCACCGGACAGGGGGCAGGAGGAAAACTGTTTTTT. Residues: CASSRTGQGAGGKLFF.

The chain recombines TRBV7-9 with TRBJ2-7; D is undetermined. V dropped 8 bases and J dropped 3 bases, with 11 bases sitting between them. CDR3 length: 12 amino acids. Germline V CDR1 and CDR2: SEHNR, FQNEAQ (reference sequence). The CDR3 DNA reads TGTGCCAGCGGCACAGCCAGCTACGAGCAGTACTTC. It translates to CASGTASYEQYF.

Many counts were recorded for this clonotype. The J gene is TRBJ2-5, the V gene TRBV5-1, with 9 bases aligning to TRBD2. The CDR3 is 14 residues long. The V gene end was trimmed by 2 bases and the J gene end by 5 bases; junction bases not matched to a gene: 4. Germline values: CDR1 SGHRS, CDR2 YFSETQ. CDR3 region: CASSLIAGDETQYF. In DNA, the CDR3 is TGCGCCAGCAGCTTAATAGCGGGAGACGAGACCCAGTACTTC.

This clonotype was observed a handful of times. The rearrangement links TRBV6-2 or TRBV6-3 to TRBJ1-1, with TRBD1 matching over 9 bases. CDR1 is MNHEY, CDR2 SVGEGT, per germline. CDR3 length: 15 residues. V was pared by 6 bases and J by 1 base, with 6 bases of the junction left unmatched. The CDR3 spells CASRGQGFGNTEAFF. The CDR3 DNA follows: TGTGCCAGCAGGGGACAGGGTTTTGGGAACACTGAAGCTTTCTTT.

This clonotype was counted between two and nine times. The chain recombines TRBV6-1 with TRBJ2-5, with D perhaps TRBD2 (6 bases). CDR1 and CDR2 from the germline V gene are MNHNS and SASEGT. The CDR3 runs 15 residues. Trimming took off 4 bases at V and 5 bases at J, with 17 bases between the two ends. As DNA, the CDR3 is TGTGCCAGCAGTGGGGGACGCCGCGGGGACGAGACCCAGTACTTC. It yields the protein CASSGGRRGDETQYF.

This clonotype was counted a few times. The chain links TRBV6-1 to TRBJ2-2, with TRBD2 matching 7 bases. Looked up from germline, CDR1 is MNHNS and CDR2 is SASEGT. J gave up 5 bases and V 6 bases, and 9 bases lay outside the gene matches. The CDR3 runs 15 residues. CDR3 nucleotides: TGTGCCAGCAGCTTCGGACTAGTGAAAACCGGGGAGCTGTTTTTT. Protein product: CASSFGLVKTGELFF.

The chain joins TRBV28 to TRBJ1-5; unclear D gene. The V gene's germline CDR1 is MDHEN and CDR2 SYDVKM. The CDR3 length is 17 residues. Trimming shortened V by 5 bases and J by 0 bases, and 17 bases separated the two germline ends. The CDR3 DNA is TGTGCCAGCAGTGTGGACGGACGACTTTATAGCAATCAGCCCCAGCATTTT. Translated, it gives CASSVDGRLYSNQPQHF.

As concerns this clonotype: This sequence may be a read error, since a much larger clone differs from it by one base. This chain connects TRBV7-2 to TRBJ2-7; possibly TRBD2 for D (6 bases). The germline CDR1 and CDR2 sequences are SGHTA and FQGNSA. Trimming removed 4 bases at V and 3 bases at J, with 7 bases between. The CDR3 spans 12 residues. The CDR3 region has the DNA TGTGCCAGCAGCTGGGACTTCTACGAGCAGTACTTC. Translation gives CASSWDFYEQYF.

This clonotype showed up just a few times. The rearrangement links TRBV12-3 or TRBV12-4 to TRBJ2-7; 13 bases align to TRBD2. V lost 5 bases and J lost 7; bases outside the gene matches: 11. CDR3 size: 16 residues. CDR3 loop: CASSGGLAGLPLEQYF. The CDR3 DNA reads TGTGCCAGCAGTGGGGGACTAGCGGGACTCCCTCTGGAGCAGTACTTC.

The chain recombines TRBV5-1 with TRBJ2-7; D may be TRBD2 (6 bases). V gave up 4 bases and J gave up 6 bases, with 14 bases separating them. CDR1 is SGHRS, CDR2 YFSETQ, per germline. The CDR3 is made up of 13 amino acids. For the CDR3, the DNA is TGCGCCAGCAGCGGGGGGAGTAGGCGCGAGCAGTACTTC. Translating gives CASSGGSRREQYF.

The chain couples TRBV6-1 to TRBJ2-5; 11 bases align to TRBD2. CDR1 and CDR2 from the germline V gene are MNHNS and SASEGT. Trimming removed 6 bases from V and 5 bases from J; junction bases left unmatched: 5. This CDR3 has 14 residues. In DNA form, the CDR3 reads TGTGCCAGCAGAGCGGGACTAGCGGTGGAGACCCAGTACTTC. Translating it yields CASRAGLAVETQYF.

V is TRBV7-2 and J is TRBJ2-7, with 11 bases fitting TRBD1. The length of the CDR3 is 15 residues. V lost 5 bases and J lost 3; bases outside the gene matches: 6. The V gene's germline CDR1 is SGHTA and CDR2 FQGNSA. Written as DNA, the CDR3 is TGTGCCAGCAGCCGTGGACAGGGGGCAAACTACGAGCAGTACTTC. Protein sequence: CASSRGQGANYEQYF.

In DNA form, the CDR3 reads TGCGCCAGCAGCTTGCCCTCACAGGGGGCGGAACTAGCGGGAGACATCTACGAGCAGTACTTC. Amino acids: CASSLPSQGAELAGDIYEQYF. The V and J genes are TRBV5-1 and TRBJ2-7; TRBD2 matches at 11 bases. The V segment lost 1 base and the J segment 3 bases; nucleotides outside the gene matches: 21. The CDR3 runs to 21 residues. Germline V gene data show CDR1 as SGHRS and CDR2 as YFSETQ.

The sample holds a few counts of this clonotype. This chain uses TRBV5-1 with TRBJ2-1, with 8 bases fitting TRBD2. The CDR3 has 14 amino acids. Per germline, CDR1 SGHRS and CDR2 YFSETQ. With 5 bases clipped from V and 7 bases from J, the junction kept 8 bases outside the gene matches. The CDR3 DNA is TGCGCCAGCAGAGTGTCGGGAGGGGTAAATGAGCAGTTCTTC. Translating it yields CASRVSGGVNEQFF.

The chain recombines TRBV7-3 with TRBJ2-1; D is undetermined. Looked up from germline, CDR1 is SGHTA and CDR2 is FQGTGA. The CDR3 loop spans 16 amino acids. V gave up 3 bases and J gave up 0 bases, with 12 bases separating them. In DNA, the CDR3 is TGTGCCAGCAGCTTGGATGGGTGGGGCTCCTACAATGAGCAGTTCTTC. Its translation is CASSLDGWGSYNEQFF.

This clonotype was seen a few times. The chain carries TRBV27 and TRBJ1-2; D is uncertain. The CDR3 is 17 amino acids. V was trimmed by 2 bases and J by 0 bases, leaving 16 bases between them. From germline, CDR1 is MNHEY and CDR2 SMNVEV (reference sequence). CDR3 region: CASSLGARAATNYGYTF. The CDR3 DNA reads TGTGCCAGCAGTTTAGGCGCCCGCGCAGCGACTAACTATGGCTACACCTTC.

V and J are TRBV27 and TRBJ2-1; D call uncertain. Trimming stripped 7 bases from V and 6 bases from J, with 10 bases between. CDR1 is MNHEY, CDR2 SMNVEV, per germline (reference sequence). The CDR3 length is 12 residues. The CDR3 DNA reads TGTGCCAGCAAGTTTATGGGCAATGAGCAGTTCTTC. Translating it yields CASKFMGNEQFF.

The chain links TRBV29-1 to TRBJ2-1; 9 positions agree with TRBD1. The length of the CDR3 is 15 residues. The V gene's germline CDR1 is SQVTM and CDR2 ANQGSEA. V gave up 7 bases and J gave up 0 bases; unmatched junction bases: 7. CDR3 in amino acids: CSETGGRSSYNEQFF. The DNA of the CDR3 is TGCAGCGAGACAGGGGGACGAAGCTCCTACAATGAGCAGTTCTTC.